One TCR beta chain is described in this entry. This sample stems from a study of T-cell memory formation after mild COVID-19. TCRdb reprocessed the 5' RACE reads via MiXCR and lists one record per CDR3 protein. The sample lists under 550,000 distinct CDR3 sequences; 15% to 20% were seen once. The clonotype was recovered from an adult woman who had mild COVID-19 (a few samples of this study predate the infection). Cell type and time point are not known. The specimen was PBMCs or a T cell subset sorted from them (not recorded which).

CDR3 residues: CASSGDSPSNQPQHF. For the CDR3, the DNA is TGTGCCAGCAGTGGGGACAGCCCGAGCAATCAGCCCCAGCATTTT. The chain links TRBV2 to TRBJ1-5, with TRBD1 matching over 7 bases. The germline V gene encodes CDR1 SNHLY and CDR2 FYNNEI. The trim removed 4 bases at V and 1 base at J, leaving 4 bases unmatched. The CDR3 covers 15 residues.